These 25 T cell receptor beta chains share one sample of origin, sequenced in a study of radiotherapy plus CTLA-4 blockade in lung cancer (dated by TCRdb to 2016 to 2018). Libraries came from the immunoSEQ multiplex PCR assay. Drawn from immuneACCESS, this table holds only the in-frame rearrangements with V and J called that TCRdb kept. Clones are partly lost; checked studies trace under half to an unresolved V gene and leave the rest unexplained. The sample table records about 50,000 clones; 84% of these occur just once. The top ten clonotypes cover around 4.9% of the sample. The specimen was peripheral blood, collected from a patient treated with radiotherapy plus ipilimumab. These receptors were obtained from a human donor with non-small cell lung cancer whose response to radiotherapy plus ipilimumab could not be evaluated.

The rearrangement uses TRBV11-2 and TRBJ2-7, with 10 bases identical to TRBD2. CDR1 and CDR2 (germline): SGHAT, FQNNGV. With V trimmed by 0 bases and J by 0 bases, 8 bases remained unmatched. This CDR3 spans 18 amino acids. CDR3 sequence reads: CASSLEARTSGPSYEQYF. CDR3 nucleotide sequence: TGTGCCAGCAGCTTAGAGGCCAGGACTAGCGGACCCTCCTACGAGCAGTACTTC.

V gene TRBV19 combines with J gene TRBJ1-4, with TRBD1 identical over 8 bases. V shed 7 bases and J 3 bases; nucleotides not matched to a gene: 7. Germline V gene sequence: CDR1 LNHDA, CDR2 SQIVND (reference sequence). The CDR3 spans 15 residues. Written as DNA, the CDR3 is TGTGCCAGTACCCCCAGGGGGCAGCCTAATGAAAAACTGTTTTTT. Its protein is CASTPRGQPNEKLFF. The full variable domain, its missing parts supplied by reference TRBV19 and TRBJ1-4, is DGGITQSPKYLFRKEGQNVTLSCEQNLNHDAMYWYRQDPGQGLRLIYYSQIVNDFQKGDIAEGYSVSREKKESFPLTVTSAQKNPTAFYLCASTPRGQPNEKLFFGSGTQLSVL.

J is TRBJ1-6 and V is TRBV4-1; D is uncertain. Trimming took off 0 bases at V and 6 bases at J, with 3 bases between the two ends. This CDR3 spans 13 amino acids. Germline values: CDR1 MGHRA, CDR2 YSYEKL. The CDR3 is CASSQDGNSPLHF. The CDR3 DNA is TGCGCCAGCAGCCAAGACGGTAATTCACCCCTCCACTTT.

The CDR3, as DNA: TGTGCCAGCAGACCCACAGGGAGCTACGAGCAGTACTTC. Its translation: CASRPTGSYEQYF. The chain couples TRBV5-6 to TRBJ2-7, with a weak D call TRBD1 (6 bases). Germline V gives CDR1 SGHDT, CDR2 YYEEEE. Deletions cut 5 bases from V and 3 bases from J, with 12 bases between. The CDR3 extends over 13 amino acids.

This chain uses TRBV19 with TRBJ1-1; TRBD1 aligns across 7 bases. This CDR3 is built from 15 residues. With 4 bases clipped from V and 5 bases from J, the junction kept 10 bases outside the gene matches. From germline, CDR1 is LNHDA and CDR2 SQIVND (reference sequence). The CDR3 reads CASSTYRGGGTEAFF. CDR3 DNA sequence: TGTGCCAGTAGTACATACAGGGGCGGAGGAACTGAAGCTTTCTTT.

CDR3 DNA sequence: TGTGCCAGCAGCCCCCACAGGGGAGTCGTAGAGACCCAGTACTTC. Translating gives CASSPHRGVVETQYF. The genes are TRBV9 and TRBJ2-5, with TRBD1 identical over 7 bases. This CDR3 has 15 amino acids. CDR1 is SGDLS and CDR2 is YYNGEE in the germline V gene. V lost 4 bases and J lost 4; bases outside the gene matches: 10. Drawing the rest from reference TRBV9 and TRBJ2-5, the complete variable domain is DSGVTQTPKHLITATGQRVTLRCSPRSGDLSVYWYQQSLDQGLQFLIQYYNGEERAKGNILERFSAQQFPDLHSELNLSSLELGDSALYFCASSPHRGVVETQYFGPGTRLLVL.

In its sample, this clone was seen once. The chain links TRBV28 to TRBJ2-1; TRBD1 aligns across 12 bases. The CDR3 sequence is 15 residues long. V was pared by 5 bases and J by 8 bases, with 7 bases of the junction left unmatched. CDR1 MDHEN and CDR2 SYDVKM come from the germline V gene. In nucleotides, the CDR3 is TGTGCCAGCAGTACCCGGGACAGGGGGCCGGATGAGCAGTTCTTC. Residues: CASSTRDRGPDEQFF.

This chain links TRBV27 with TRBJ1-2, with 9 bases matching TRBD1. The V and J ends lost 9 bases and 5 bases, in that order; junction bases with no gene match: 7. The germline CDR1 and CDR2 sequences are MNHEY and SMNVEV (reference sequence). The CDR3 spans 13 residues. CDR3 residues: CASTDRGSYGYTF. DNA of the CDR3: TGTGCCAGTACGGACAGGGGATCTTATGGCTACACCTTC.

This chain connects TRBV29-1 to TRBJ2-3; D gene ambiguous. Trimming cost V 0 bases and J 6 bases, with 13 bases left between them. This CDR3 has 14 amino acids. Germline-derived CDR1 and CDR2 are SQVTM and ANQGSEA. The CDR3 protein is CSVEETNTRDTQYF. The CDR3 nucleotides read TGCAGCGTTGAAGAGACCAACACGAGGGATACGCAGTATTTT.

This clone has more than one count but fewer than ten. This chain links TRBV2 with TRBJ1-1; D might be TRBD1 (5 bases). The germline V gene has CDR1 SNHLY and CDR2 FYNNEI. V lost 2 bases to trimming and J lost 1 base, with 11 bases between them. The CDR3 sequence is 15 residues long. The CDR3 region has the DNA TGTGCCAGCAGTGAACCCGGCAGGGAGAACACTGAAGCTTTCTTT. Its translation: CASSEPGRENTEAFF.

This chain joins TRBV6-5 and TRBJ2-1; TRBD2 matches at 8 bases. This CDR3 spans 16 amino acids. With V trimmed by 2 bases and J by 8 bases, 11 bases remained unmatched. CDR1 is MNHEY, CDR2 SVGAGI, per germline. The CDR3 loop is CASSYQWGGRNDEQFF. The CDR3 coding sequence is TGTGCCAGCAGTTACCAGTGGGGCGGGAGGAATGATGAGCAGTTCTTC.

The rearrangement links TRBV5-1 to TRBJ2-5; 9 bases line up with TRBD1. This CDR3 is 16 amino acids long. Looked up from germline, CDR1 is SGHRS and CDR2 is YFSETQ. Losses at the gene ends were 0 bases for V and 4 bases for J; bases not matched to a gene: 7. The CDR3 here is CASSLGDRVWVETQYF. The CDR3 bases are TGCGCCAGCAGCTTGGGGGACAGGGTTTGGGTAGAGACCCAGTACTTC. Full variable domain (rest looked up from reference TRBV5-1 and TRBJ2-5): KAGVTQTPRYLIKTRGQQVTLSCSPISGHRSVSWYQQTPGQGLQFLFEYFSETQRNKGNFPGRFSGRQFSNSRSEMNVSTLELGDSALYLCASSLGDRVWVETQYFGPGTRLLVL.

The V gene is TRBV19, the J gene TRBJ2-7; tentatively, D is TRBD2 (6 bases). The CDR3 sequence is 14 residues long. Germline V gene data show CDR1 as LNHDA and CDR2 as SQIVND (reference sequence). Trimming left V 5 bases short and J 5 bases short, with 16 bases between. CDR3 sequence (DNA): TGTGCCAGTAGTTCCCGCCAGGGAGGTAACGAGCAGTACTTC. It translates to CASSSRQGGNEQYF. The full variable domain, with the rest looked up from reference TRBV19 and TRBJ2-7, is DGGITQSPKYLFRKEGQNVTLSCEQNLNHDAMYWYRQDPGQGLRLIYYSQIVNDFQKGDIAEGYSVSREKKESFPLTVTSAQKNPTAFYLCASSSRQGGNEQYFGPGTRLTVT.

The chain carries TRBV10-3 and TRBJ2-7, with TRBD2 identical over 12 bases. Germline V gives CDR1 ENHRY, CDR2 SYGVKD. V was clipped by 0 bases and J by 6 bases; unmatched bases: 3. The CDR3 length is 15 residues. Here the CDR3 reads CAISESLAGGLEQYF. The CDR3 DNA is TGTGCCATCAGTGAGTCGCTAGCGGGAGGGCTCGAGCAGTACTTC.

The chain has TRBV13 and TRBJ1-1; 9 bases are a match to TRBD1. V lost 3 bases to trimming and J lost 1 base; unmatched junction nucleotides: 3. The CDR3 has 15 residues. Germline V CDR1 and CDR2: PRHDT, FYEKMQ (reference sequence). CDR3 sequence reads: CASSLGTGKNTEAFF. For the CDR3, the DNA is TGTGCCAGCAGCTTGGGGACAGGGAAGAACACTGAAGCTTTCTTT.

This rearrangement joins TRBV19 to TRBJ2-1; 11 positions agree with TRBD2. V lost 3 bases to trimming and J lost 4 bases; unmatched junction nucleotides: 5. CDR3 length equals 16 residues. CDR1 LNHDA and CDR2 SQIVND come from the germline V gene (reference sequence). The DNA of the CDR3 is TGTGCCAGTAGTATGGTAGCGGGAGGGAGGTACAATGAGCAGTTCTTC. It yields the protein CASSMVAGGRYNEQFF.

The gene calls are TRBV28 and TRBJ2-7; perhaps TRBD1 as D (6 bases). Germline assignment: CDR1 MDHEN and CDR2 SYDVKM. Trimming stripped 4 bases from V and 6 bases from J, with 10 bases between. The CDR3 is 12 amino acids. CDR3 DNA: TGTGCCAGCAGTTCTTCAGGGGCCGAGCAGTACTTC. This gives the protein CASSSSGAEQYF.

This clone was counted once. This rearrangement joins TRBV5-1 to TRBJ1-4, with 7 bases matching TRBD1. CDR1 is SGHRS, CDR2 YFSETQ, per germline. J gave up 3 bases and V 2 bases, and 4 bases lay outside the gene matches. The CDR3 loop spans 15 amino acids. CDR3 sequence reads: CASSLEGASNEKLFF. In DNA form, the CDR3 reads TGCGCCAGCAGCTTAGAGGGGGCGTCTAATGAAAAACTGTTTTTT.

The rearrangement links TRBV20-1 to TRBJ2-6, with D hard to call. Looked up from germline, CDR1 is DFQATT and CDR2 is SNEGSKA (reference sequence). V lost 2 bases, J lost 9 bases, and 5 bases lay in between. The CDR3 consists of 11 residues. As DNA, the CDR3 is TGCAGTGCTAGAACTATCAACGTCCTGACTTTC. Its translation is CSARTINVLTF.

The V and J genes are TRBV25-1 and TRBJ2-4, with 8 bases that match TRBD2. J was trimmed by 9 bases and V by 8 bases; bases with no gene match: 3. Looked up from germline, CDR1 is MGHDK and CDR2 is SYGVNS. The CDR3 has 11 residues. CDR3 amino acids: CASAGGVIQYF. CDR3 DNA sequence: TGTGCCAGCGCGGGGGGTGTCATTCAGTACTTC.

The rearrangement uses TRBV27 and TRBJ2-7; TRBD1 is a possible D gene (6 bases). The CDR3 covers 13 residues. The germline CDR1 and CDR2 sequences are MNHEY and SMNVEV (reference sequence). V lost 2 bases to trimming and J lost 3 bases, with 8 bases between them. CDR3 protein: CASSLIRGYEQYF. For the CDR3, the DNA is TGTGCCAGCAGTTTAATCAGGGGCTACGAGCAGTACTTC.

V and J are TRBV28 and TRBJ2-1; weak D call: TRBD2 (6 bases). Germline CDR1 reads MDHEN; CDR2 reads SYDVKM. With 5 bases removed from V and 9 bases from J, the gap between germline ends came to 14 bases. The CDR3 consists of 13 residues. CDR3 nucleotide sequence: TGTGCCAGCAGTGACCTGACTAGTTTTGAGCAGTTCTTC. This codes for CASSDLTSFEQFF.

The chain links TRBV9 to TRBJ2-5; D ambiguous. This CDR3 has 13 residues. V lost 4 bases and J 5 bases, leaving 12 bases between the germline ends. Germline values: CDR1 SGDLS, CDR2 YYNGEE. The CDR3: CASSPGLWETQYF. The CDR3, as DNA: TGTGCCAGCAGCCCCGGTTTGTGGGAGACCCAGTACTTC.

The chain carries TRBV2 and TRBJ2-1; TRBD2 matches at 14 bases. The CDR3 covers 16 residues. From germline, CDR1 is SNHLY and CDR2 FYNNEI. Unmatched junction bases numbered 8, after V lost 6 bases and J lost 7 bases. The CDR3 spells CASRAPGLAGANEQFF. The CDR3 bases are TGTGCCAGCAGAGCGCCGGGACTAGCGGGAGCGAATGAGCAGTTCTTC.

In this sample, this clone turned up once. This chain links TRBV5-1 with TRBJ2-5; 10 bases map to TRBD2. V lost 2 bases and J lost 5; bases outside the gene matches: 6. Per germline, CDR1 SGHRS and CDR2 YFSETQ. The CDR3 has 15 amino acids. In DNA, the CDR3 is TGCGCCAGCAGCTTATCCGGGACTAGCGAGGAGACCCAGTACTTC. This encodes CASSLSGTSEETQYF. Complete variable domain (other parts from reference TRBV5-1 and TRBJ2-5): KAGVTQTPRYLIKTRGQQVTLSCSPISGHRSVSWYQQTPGQGLQFLFEYFSETQRNKGNFPGRFSGRQFSNSRSEMNVSTLELGDSALYLCASSLSGTSEETQYFGPGTRLLVL.